One sample yielded the 28 T cell receptor beta chains listed below, sequenced in a study of blood T cell repertoires in COVID-19. Sequencing was performed with immunoSEQ multiplex PCR; in TCRdb, only in-frame clones are kept and a portion is missing. The repertoire consists of over 50,000 clones, with around 80% occurring once and the leading ten covering around 16%. Source material: peripheral blood. These receptors came from a man older than 75 with acute or convalescent COVID-19.

This chain uses TRBV9 with TRBJ2-1; 14 positions agree with TRBD2. The germline V gene has CDR1 SGDLS and CDR2 YYNGEE. CDR3 size: 17 residues. V shed 0 bases and J 8 bases; nucleotides not matched to a gene: 7. CDR3 region: CASSVETSGGAAHEQFF. Here the CDR3 DNA reads TGTGCCAGCAGCGTAGAGACTAGCGGGGGGGCAGCACATGAGCAGTTCTTC.

This clone was counted a few times. This chain links TRBV4-2 with TRBJ1-5; D is perhaps TRBD1 (5 bases). Germline loops: CDR1 LGHNA, CDR2 YNFKEQ. Trimming pared 2 bases from V and 9 bases from J, leaving 11 bases between. There are 13 residues in the CDR3. DNA of the CDR3: TGTGCCAGCAGCCAAACCAGGGAGGGGCCCCAGCATTTT. As protein: CASSQTREGPQHF.

V usage is TRBV6-5 and J usage is TRBJ1-4, with D perhaps TRBD1 (6 bases). Trimming removed 4 bases from V and 7 bases from J, with 19 bases in between. The CDR3 is 16 amino acids. Per germline, CDR1 MNHEY and CDR2 SVGAGI. The CDR3 loop is CASSLGLGQFREKLFF. The CDR3 DNA follows: TGTGCCAGCAGTTTAGGTTTAGGACAGTTCCGTGAAAAACTGTTTTTT.

The V and J genes are TRBV28 and TRBJ1-2, with D maybe TRBD1 (6 bases). There are 15 residues in the CDR3. Trimming pared 0 bases from V and 0 bases from J, leaving 8 bases between. Germline-derived CDR1 and CDR2 are MDHEN and SYDVKM. The CDR3 region has the DNA TGTGCCAGCAGTTTATGGGACAGACCTAACTATGGCTACACCTTC. This sequence encodes CASSLWDRPNYGYTF.

The chain links TRBV4-3 to TRBJ2-1; D is uncertain. Trimming left V 0 bases short and J 5 bases short, with 5 bases between. This CDR3 comprises 13 residues. CDR1 is LGHNA and CDR2 is YSLEER in the germline V gene. CDR3 nucleotide sequence: TGCGCCAGCAGCCAAGATACGGACAATGAGCAGTTCTTC. Amino acid sequence: CASSQDTDNEQFF.

The V gene is TRBV6-5, the J gene TRBJ2-1, with 8 bases fitting TRBD2. The CDR3 runs to 14 residues. V shed 2 bases, J shed 7 bases, and the junction held 4 bases outside the gene matches. CDR1 and CDR2 from the germline V gene are MNHEY and SVGAGI. The DNA for the CDR3 is TGTGCCAGCAGTTACACGGGGGGGCGGAATGAGCAGTTCTTC. It yields the protein CASSYTGGRNEQFF.

This clone was picked up one time. The J gene is TRBJ1-1, the V gene TRBV28, with D tentatively TRBD1 (6 bases). V was trimmed by 5 bases and J by 7 bases, leaving 11 bases between them. The CDR3 totals 12 residues. Looked up from germline, CDR1 is MDHEN and CDR2 is SYDVKM. The CDR3 DNA is TGTGCCAGCAGTCGAAGGACAGTTGAAGCTTTCTTT. Its protein product is CASSRRTVEAFF.

The chain links TRBV30 to TRBJ1-2, with 9 bases identical to TRBD1. The length of the CDR3 is 13 residues. J was trimmed by 6 bases and V by 4 bases; bases with no gene match: 6. Germline V gene data show CDR1 as GTSNPN and CDR2 as SVGIG (reference sequence). CDR3 sequence: CAWTTGGDNGYTF. The CDR3 nucleotides are TGTGCCTGGACAACAGGGGGCGATAATGGCTACACCTTC. Combining the CDR3 with reference TRBV30 and TRBJ1-2 gives the whole variable domain SQTIHQWPATLVQPVGSPLSLECTVEGTSNPNLYWYRQAAGRGLQLLFYSVGIGQISSEVPQNLSASRPQDRQFILSSKKLLLSDSGFYLCAWTTGGDNGYTFGSGTRLTVV.

The CDR3 coding sequence is TGTGCCAGCAGTATGCGGACAGGCGGGTCACCCCTCCACTTT. Protein sequence: CASSMRTGGSPLHF. This chain connects TRBV27 to TRBJ1-6, with 7 bases that match TRBD1. The junction had 8 bases not matched to a gene; V was cut back by 5 bases and J by 10 bases. The length of the CDR3 is 14 residues. Germline CDR1 and CDR2: MNHEY and SMNVEV (reference sequence).

This chain connects TRBV6-6 to TRBJ2-7, with TRBD1 matching 7 bases. Germline V gene lookup returns CDR1 MNHNY and CDR2 SVGAGI (reference sequence). Trimming took 5 bases from V and 5 from J; bases not matched to a gene: 9. The CDR3 is 14 amino acids. The CDR3 protein is CASSPDRDINEQYF. In nucleotides, the CDR3 is TGTGCCAGCAGTCCAGACAGGGATATCAACGAGCAGTACTTC.

The V call is TRBV7-6, the J call TRBJ2-1; a possible D gene is TRBD1 (5 bases). The CDR3 consists of 15 residues. The germline CDR1 and CDR2 sequences are SGHVS and FNYEAQ. Between the trimmed V and J ends, which lost 5 bases and 6 bases, there was a span of 17 bases. The CDR3 region has the DNA TGTGCCAGCAGCCCGACAGCCTCCTATGGCAATGAGCAGTTCTTC. Protein: CASSPTASYGNEQFF.

This rearrangement joins TRBV19 to TRBJ1-2, with 7 bases that match TRBD1. The CDR3 length is 15 residues. Germline assignment: CDR1 LNHDA and CDR2 SQIVND (reference sequence). With 2 bases clipped from V and 4 bases from J, the junction kept 7 bases outside the gene matches. Written as DNA, the CDR3 is TGTGCCAGTAGTATATTGGCGACAGGGCCCTATGGCTACACCTTC. It yields the protein CASSILATGPYGYTF.

The chain recombines TRBV9 with TRBJ2-1, with D possibly being TRBD2 (6 bases). V was clipped by 3 bases and J by 2 bases, with 12 bases between them. This CDR3 comprises 15 residues. Germline V gene data show CDR1 as SGDLS and CDR2 as YYNGEE. The CDR3, as DNA: TGTGCCAGCAGCGGGGCCGGGAGCCCCTACAATGAGCAGTTCTTC. Its protein product is CASSGAGSPYNEQFF.

Many counts were recorded for this clone. The rearrangement links TRBV6-5 to TRBJ1-6, with TRBD1 matching 9 bases. V shed 5 bases and J 10 bases; nucleotides not matched to a gene: 9. Germline-derived CDR1 and CDR2 are MNHEY and SVGAGI. This CDR3 is 15 amino acids long. The CDR3 sequence is CASSPTGTGSSPLHF. DNA of the CDR3: TGTGCCAGCAGTCCCACCGGGACAGGGTCCTCACCCCTCCACTTT.

The chain carries TRBV5-4 and TRBJ1-4; perhaps TRBD1 as D (6 bases). The CDR3 contains 14 residues. Germline V gives CDR1 SGHNT, CDR2 YYREEE (reference sequence). V was clipped by 0 bases and J by 8 bases, with 11 bases between them. The CDR3 loop is CASSLDRVSEKLFF. The CDR3 DNA follows: TGTGCCAGCAGCTTGGACAGGGTTAGCGAAAAACTGTTTTTT. The whole variable domain, remainder taken from reference TRBV5-4 and TRBJ1-4, is ETGVTQSPTHLIKTRGQQVTLRCSSQSGHNTVSWYQQALGQGPQFIFQYYREEENGRGNFPPRFSGLQFPNYSSELNVNALELDDSALYLCASSLDRVSEKLFFGSGTQLSVL.

The chain links TRBV27 to TRBJ2-2; 7 bases line up with TRBD2. V shed 4 bases and J 7 bases; nucleotides not matched to a gene: 6. The CDR3 consists of 14 residues. CDR1 and CDR2 (germline): MNHEY, SMNVEV (reference sequence). The CDR3: CASSSSRELGELFF. The CDR3 coding sequence is TGTGCCAGCAGTTCGTCGCGGGAGCTCGGGGAGCTGTTTTTT.

The chain couples TRBV5-1 to TRBJ1-4; D remains ambiguous. Per germline, CDR1 SGHRS and CDR2 YFSETQ. V was trimmed by 4 bases and J by 5 bases, leaving 15 bases between them. CDR3 length: 15 amino acids. Here the CDR3 DNA reads TGCGCCAGCAGCCCTAGGAGGGATTCGAATGAAAAACTGTTTTTT. It codes for CASSPRRDSNEKLFF.

This clone was observed a few times. This sample includes further DNA sequences coding for the same CDR3. DNA for the CDR3: TGTGCCAGCAGCGCCGGCGGGGGCAGGGGTAATTCACCCCTCCACTTT. It encodes CASSAGGGRGNSPLHF. J is TRBJ1-6 and V is TRBV9; tentatively, D is TRBD1 (6 bases). Germline lookup yields CDR1 SGDLS and CDR2 YYNGEE. The CDR3 contains 16 residues. Trimming took 3 bases from V and 6 from J, leaving 16 bases between them.

As regards this clone: One junction end disagrees with the germline gene, perhaps due to a read error. The chain joins TRBV7-2 to TRBJ1-2, with D maybe TRBD1 (6 bases). The CDR3 length is 13 residues. From germline, CDR1 is SGHTA and CDR2 FQGNSA. The CDR3 here is CASSLGGGYGYTF. In DNA, the CDR3 is TGTGCCAGCAGTTTAGGGGGGGGCTATGGCTACACCTTC.

CDR3 amino acids: CASSLNRWNSPLHF. The CDR3 bases are TGTGCCAGCAGTTTGAACAGATGGAATTCACCCCTCCACTTT. The chain employs TRBV27 and TRBJ1-6; D call uncertain. Trimming took 3 bases from V and 7 from J, leaving 10 bases between them. CDR3 length equals 14 residues. Germline lookup yields CDR1 MNHEY and CDR2 SMNVEV (reference sequence).

The chain employs TRBV5-1 and TRBJ1-2, with D perhaps matching TRBD1 (5 bases). V shed 2 bases and J shed 2 bases, with 10 bases lying between them. Germline CDR1 reads SGHRS; CDR2 reads YFSETQ. This CDR3 has 14 residues. CDR3 coding DNA: TGCGCCAGCAGCTTACTCGACAGAAACTATGGCTACACCTTC. It translates to CASSLLDRNYGYTF.

This clone has only a few counts. The chain links TRBV19 to TRBJ2-6; maybe TRBD1 (6 bases). This CDR3 is 17 amino acids long. Germline CDR1 LNHDA, CDR2 SQIVND (reference sequence). Trimming pared 3 bases from V and 0 bases from J, leaving 12 bases between. CDR3 in DNA: TGTGCCAGTAGTATCAGACAGGTCCTCTCTGGGGCCAACGTCCTGACTTTC. This codes for CASSIRQVLSGANVLTF.

This chain joins TRBV5-4 and TRBJ2-1, with TRBD2 identical over 10 bases. The trim removed 5 bases at V and 8 bases at J, leaving 10 bases unmatched. The CDR3 extends over 15 amino acids. CDR1 and CDR2 (germline): SGHNT, YYREEE (reference sequence). Written as DNA, the CDR3 is TGTGCCAGCAGTCGCAGCGGGAGGGATGGCGATGAGCAGTTCTTC. It encodes CASSRSGRDGDEQFF.

The gene calls are TRBV29-1 and TRBJ1-1; D might be TRBD1 (5 bases). Germline CDR1 reads SQVTM; CDR2 reads ANQGSEA. The CDR3 is 14 residues long. V was pared by 0 bases and J by 1 base, with 9 bases between. CDR3: CSVEEDTGNTEAFF. The CDR3 DNA reads TGCAGCGTTGAAGAGGATACAGGGAACACTGAAGCTTTCTTT. Full variable domain (outside the CDR3, taken from reference TRBV29-1 and TRBJ1-1): SAVISQKPSRDICQRGTSLTIQCQVDSQVTMMFWYRQQPGQSLTLIATANQGSEATYESGFVIDKFPISRPNLTFSTLTVSNMSPEDSSIYLCSVEEDTGNTEAFFGQGTRLTVV.

The V gene is TRBV2, the J gene TRBJ1-4; TRBD1 agrees at 9 bases. This CDR3 contains 14 residues. Trimming removed 5 bases from V and 5 bases from J; junction bases left unmatched: 3. Germline loops: CDR1 SNHLY, CDR2 FYNNEI. CDR3 loop: CASSMGQGNEKLFF. CDR3 DNA: TGTGCCAGCAGTATGGGACAGGGAAATGAAAAACTGTTTTTT.

The chain carries TRBV4-2 and TRBJ2-1; 10 positions agree with TRBD2. The CDR3 has 18 residues. Germline values: CDR1 LGHNA, CDR2 YNFKEQ. J was trimmed by 0 bases and V by 0 bases; bases with no gene match: 5. The CDR3 loop is CASSQEATSGLSYNEQFF. CDR3 nucleotides: TGTGCCAGCAGCCAAGAAGCGACTAGCGGGCTCTCCTACAATGAGCAGTTCTTC.

The V and J genes are TRBV6-2 or TRBV6-3 and TRBJ2-7; 12 bases match TRBD2. Germline V CDR1 and CDR2: MNHEY, SVGEGT. Trimming removed 6 bases from V and 0 bases from J; junction bases left unmatched: 3. This CDR3 spans 15 amino acids. The chain's CDR3 is CASSWTSGVSYEQYF. In DNA form, the CDR3 reads TGTGCCAGCAGCTGGACTAGCGGGGTCTCCTACGAGCAGTACTTC.

This chain connects TRBV10-3 to TRBJ2-1, with TRBD2 matching 10 bases. CDR3 length equals 15 residues. The trim removed 3 bases at V and 4 bases at J, leaving 3 bases unmatched. Germline V gene sequence: CDR1 ENHRY, CDR2 SYGVKD. The CDR3 spells CAISDPAGGYNEQFF. The DNA of the CDR3 is TGTGCCATCAGTGACCCAGCGGGGGGGTACAATGAGCAGTTCTTC.